These T cell receptor beta chains were read from a single sample in a study of blood T cell repertoires in COVID-19. Assay used: immunoSEQ multiplex PCR; TCRdb lists only in-frame clones, some missing. The sample lists roughly 150,000 clones, 75% to 85% seen once, with almost 10% in the top ten. The material sequenced was peripheral blood. These TCRs come from a woman between 45 and 60 years old with acute or convalescent COVID-19. The CDR3 runs from the conserved cysteine through the conserved F or W. Size is omitted from some rows. Given values are once, few, many or a class for expanded clones.

CDR3	size	V	J
CASSFTWTNTEAFF	-	TRBV5-4	TRBJ1-1
CASARTGVGQPQHF	-	TRBV28	TRBJ1-5
CASSQVGGPMNTEAFF	-	TRBV7-3	TRBJ1-1
CASRKTSHTGELFF	-	TRBV6-4	TRBJ2-2
CASSPQNQGASYGYTF	-	TRBV18	TRBJ1-2
CASSFYSASGNTIYF	-	TRBV2	TRBJ1-3
CASSSDRATEAFF	once	TRBV12-3/TRBV12-4	TRBJ1-1
CASSQDRDESYEQYF	-	TRBV18	TRBJ2-7
CASSVGNSGVVEQYF	-	TRBV9	TRBJ2-7
CASSLAGHYNEQFF	-	TRBV7-7	TRBJ2-1
CASSGTGRETQYF	-	TRBV28	TRBJ2-5
CASSPGLRGGLDF	few	TRBV9	TRBJ2-5
CASRNSGSYEQYF	-	TRBV25-1	TRBJ2-7
CAWSSRESETQYF	-	TRBV30	TRBJ2-5
CTSNWCTGQGGTEAFF	-	TRBV1	TRBJ1-1
CASSSLQGSYNEQFF	-	TRBV5-1	TRBJ2-1
CASSLASYRLAVVETQYF	-	TRBV7-9	TRBJ2-5
CASTETGLAVHEQYF	many	TRBV19	TRBJ2-7
CASSPDRNYGYTF	few	TRBV6-5	TRBJ1-2
CASSPDRYNEKLFF	-	TRBV27	TRBJ1-4
CASSAPRGAHSTDTQYF	-	TRBV9	TRBJ2-3
CAISGTTSGGSYNEQFF	-	TRBV10-3	TRBJ2-1
CASSLYPGAYEQYF	-	TRBV27	TRBJ2-7
CASSPQRTLNQPQHF	-	TRBV18	TRBJ1-5
CAGPGQGFRRLAGGPYNEQFF	-	TRBV6-9	TRBJ2-1
CASSYSLGYSGNTIYF	-	TRBV6-5	TRBJ1-3
CASSSGALTEAFF	-	TRBV27	TRBJ1-1
CASKNPGGGGYEQYF	-	TRBV28	TRBJ2-7
CATSQRGTGGPNEQFF	-	TRBV24-1	TRBJ2-1
CASSLEPSSYNEQFF	-	TRBV5-6	TRBJ2-1
CASRAGGPSYEQYF	-	TRBV2	TRBJ2-7
CASSTGTAWEQYF	-	TRBV18	TRBJ2-7
CGVGTGGAKKLFF	-	TRBV28	TRBJ1-4
CASSLLGQGAYEQYF	-	TRBV5-1	TRBJ2-7
CASSLVGGVDQPQHF	-	TRBV7-9	TRBJ1-5
CASSLLPRAQPQHF	-	TRBV28	TRBJ1-5
CASSPTGGSYNEQFF	-	TRBV7-3	TRBJ2-1
CASSSISGSSYNEQFF	-	TRBV28	TRBJ2-1
CASSQALLGGGPYEQYF	once	TRBV4-3	TRBJ2-7
CASTLSSGISGYTF	-	TRBV25-1	TRBJ1-2
CASSPSVGNTIYF	-	TRBV7-2	TRBJ1-3